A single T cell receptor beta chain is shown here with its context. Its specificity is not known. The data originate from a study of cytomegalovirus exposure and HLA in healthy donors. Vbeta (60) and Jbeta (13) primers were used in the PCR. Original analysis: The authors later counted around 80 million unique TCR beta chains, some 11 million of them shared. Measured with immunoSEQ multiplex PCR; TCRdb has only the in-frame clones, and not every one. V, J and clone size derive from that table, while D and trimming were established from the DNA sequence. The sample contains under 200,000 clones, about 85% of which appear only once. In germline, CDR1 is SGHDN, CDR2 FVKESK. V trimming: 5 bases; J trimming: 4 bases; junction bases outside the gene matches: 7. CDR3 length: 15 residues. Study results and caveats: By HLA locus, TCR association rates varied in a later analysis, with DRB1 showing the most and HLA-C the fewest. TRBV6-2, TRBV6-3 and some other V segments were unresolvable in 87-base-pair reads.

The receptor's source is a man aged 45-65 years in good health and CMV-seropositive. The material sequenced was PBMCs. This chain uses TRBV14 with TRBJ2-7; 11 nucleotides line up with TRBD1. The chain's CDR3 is CASSATGTGGYEQYF. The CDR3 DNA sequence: TGTGCCAGCAGCGCGACCGGGACAGGGGGTTACGAGCAGTACTTC.